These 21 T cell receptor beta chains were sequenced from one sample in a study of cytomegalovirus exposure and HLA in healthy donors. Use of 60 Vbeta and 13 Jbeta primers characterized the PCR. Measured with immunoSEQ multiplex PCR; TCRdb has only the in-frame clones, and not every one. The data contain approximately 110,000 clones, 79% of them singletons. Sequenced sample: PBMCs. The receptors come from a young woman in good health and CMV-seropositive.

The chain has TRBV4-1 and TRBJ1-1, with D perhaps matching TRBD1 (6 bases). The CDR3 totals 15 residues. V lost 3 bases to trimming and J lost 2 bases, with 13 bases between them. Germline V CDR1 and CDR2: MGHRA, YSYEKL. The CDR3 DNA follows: TGCGCCAGCAGCCAGGCCCCAGGGGTTAACACTGAAGCTTTCTTT. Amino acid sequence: CASSQAPGVNTEAFF.

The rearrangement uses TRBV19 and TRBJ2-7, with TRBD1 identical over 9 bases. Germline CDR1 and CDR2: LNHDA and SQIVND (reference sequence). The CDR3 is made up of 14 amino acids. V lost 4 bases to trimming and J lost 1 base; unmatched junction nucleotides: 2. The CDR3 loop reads CASSTGTGSYEQYF. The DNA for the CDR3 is TGTGCCAGTAGTACCGGGACAGGGTCCTACGAGCAGTACTTC.

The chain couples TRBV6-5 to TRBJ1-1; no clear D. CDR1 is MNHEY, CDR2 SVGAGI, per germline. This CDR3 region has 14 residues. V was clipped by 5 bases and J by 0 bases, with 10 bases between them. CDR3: CASSENAMNTEAFF. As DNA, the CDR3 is TGTGCCAGCAGTGAAAACGCTATGAACACTGAAGCTTTCTTT.

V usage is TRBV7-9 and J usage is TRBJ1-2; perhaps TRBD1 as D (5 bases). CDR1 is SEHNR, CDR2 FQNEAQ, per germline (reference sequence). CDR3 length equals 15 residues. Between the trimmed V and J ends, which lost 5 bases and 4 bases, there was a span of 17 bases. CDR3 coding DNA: TGTGCCAGCAGCCTAAAACCCGGGGGGGTCTATGGCTACACCTTC. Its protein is CASSLKPGGVYGYTF. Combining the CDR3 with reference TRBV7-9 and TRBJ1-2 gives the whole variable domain DTGVSQNPRHKITKRGQNVTFRCDPISEHNRLYWYRQTLGQGPEFLTYFQNEAQLEKSRLLSDRFSAERPKGSFSTLEIQRTEQGDSAMYLCASSLKPGGVYGYTFGSGTRLTVV.

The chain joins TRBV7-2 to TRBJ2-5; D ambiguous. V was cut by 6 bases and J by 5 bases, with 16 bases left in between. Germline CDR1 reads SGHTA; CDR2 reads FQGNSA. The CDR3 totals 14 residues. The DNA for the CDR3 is TGTGCCAGCAGTTCCACACGCAACGGGGAGACCCAGTACTTC. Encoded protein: CASSSTRNGETQYF.

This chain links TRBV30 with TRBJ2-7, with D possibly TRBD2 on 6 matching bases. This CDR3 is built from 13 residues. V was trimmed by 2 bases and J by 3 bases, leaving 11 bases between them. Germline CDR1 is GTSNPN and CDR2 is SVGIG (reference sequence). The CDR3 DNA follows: TGTGCCTGGAGTAGCGGGTCTAACTACGAGCAGTACTTC. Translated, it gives CAWSSGSNYEQYF. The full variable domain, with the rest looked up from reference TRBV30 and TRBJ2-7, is SQTIHQWPATLVQPVGSPLSLECTVEGTSNPNLYWYRQAAGRGLQLLFYSVGIGQISSEVPQNLSASRPQDRQFILSSKKLLLSDSGFYLCAWSSGSNYEQYFGPGTRLTVT.

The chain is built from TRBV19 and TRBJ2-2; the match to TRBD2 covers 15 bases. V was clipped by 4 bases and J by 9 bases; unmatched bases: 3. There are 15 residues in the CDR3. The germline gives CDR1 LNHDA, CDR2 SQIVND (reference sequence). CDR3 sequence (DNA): TGTGCCAGTAGTAGAGGACTAGCGGGAGGGCGGGAGCTGTTTTTT. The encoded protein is CASSRGLAGGRELFF.

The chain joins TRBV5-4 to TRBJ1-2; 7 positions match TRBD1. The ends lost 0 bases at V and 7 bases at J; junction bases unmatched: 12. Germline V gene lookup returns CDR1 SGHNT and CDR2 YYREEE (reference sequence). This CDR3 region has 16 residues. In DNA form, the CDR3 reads TGTGCCAGCAGCTTGGGGTCGACAGGGAACGCGGGTGGCTACACCTTC. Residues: CASSLGSTGNAGGYTF.

The chain's CDR3 is CASSLIGSTDTQYF. CDR3 nucleotides: TGTGCCAGCAGTTTAATCGGTAGCACAGATACGCAGTATTTT. The chain uses TRBV27 and TRBJ2-3; D is unresolved. The V end was cut by 2 bases, the J end by 0 bases, with 6 bases between. Germline loops: CDR1 MNHEY, CDR2 SMNVEV (reference sequence). This CDR3 is built from 14 residues.

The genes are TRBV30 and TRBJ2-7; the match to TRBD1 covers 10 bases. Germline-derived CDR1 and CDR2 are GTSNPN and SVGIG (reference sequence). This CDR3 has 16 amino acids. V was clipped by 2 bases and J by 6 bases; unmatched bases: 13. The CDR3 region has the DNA TGTGCCTGGAGTCAGATTCCGGGACAGGGGATTTCCGAGCAGTACTTC. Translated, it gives CAWSQIPGQGISEQYF.

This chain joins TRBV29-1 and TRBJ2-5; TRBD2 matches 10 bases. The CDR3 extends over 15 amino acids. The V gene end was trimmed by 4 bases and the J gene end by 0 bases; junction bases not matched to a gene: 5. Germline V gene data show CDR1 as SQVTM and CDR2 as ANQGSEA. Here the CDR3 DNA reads TGCAGCGTTGTGAAGCGGGGGGGGTACCAAGAGACCCAGTACTTC. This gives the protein CSVVKRGGYQETQYF.

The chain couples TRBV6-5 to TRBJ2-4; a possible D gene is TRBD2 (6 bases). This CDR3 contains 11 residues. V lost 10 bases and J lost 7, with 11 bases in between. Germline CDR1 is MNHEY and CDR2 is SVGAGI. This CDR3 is CATTSYNIQYF. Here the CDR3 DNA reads TGTGCCACGACTAGTTATAACATTCAGTACTTC.

CDR3 region: CASSPGLAGAYEQYF. The CDR3 DNA reads as TGTGCCAGCAGCCCGGGACTAGCGGGAGCCTACGAGCAGTACTTC. The V call is TRBV5-4, the J call TRBJ2-7; 14 positions match TRBD2. Germline trimming cut 4 bases from V and 2 bases from J; bases unmatched to any gene: 2. This CDR3 spans 15 amino acids. The germline CDR1 and CDR2 sequences are SGHNT and YYREEE (reference sequence).

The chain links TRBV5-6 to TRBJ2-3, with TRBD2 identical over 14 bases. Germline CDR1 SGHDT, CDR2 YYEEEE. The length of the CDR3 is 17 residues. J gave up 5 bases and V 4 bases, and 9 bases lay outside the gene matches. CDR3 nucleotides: TGTGCCAGCAGCCTGGGACTAGCGGGAGCCCTACGAGATACGCAGTATTTT. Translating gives CASSLGLAGALRDTQYF.

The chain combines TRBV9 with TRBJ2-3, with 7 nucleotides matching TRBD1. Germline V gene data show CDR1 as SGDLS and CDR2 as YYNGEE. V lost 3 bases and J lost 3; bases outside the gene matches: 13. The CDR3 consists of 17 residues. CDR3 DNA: TGTGCCAGCAGCGCCCCCTGGGGACAGTCGGGAACAGATACGCAGTATTTT. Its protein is CASSAPWGQSGTDTQYF.

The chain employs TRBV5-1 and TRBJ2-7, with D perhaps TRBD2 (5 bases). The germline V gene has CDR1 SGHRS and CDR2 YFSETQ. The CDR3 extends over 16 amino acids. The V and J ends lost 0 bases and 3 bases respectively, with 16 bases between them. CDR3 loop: CASSLGTFLRDYEQYF. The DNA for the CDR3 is TGCGCCAGCAGCTTGGGGACCTTTCTACGGGACTACGAGCAGTACTTC. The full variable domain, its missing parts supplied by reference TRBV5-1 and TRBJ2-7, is KAGVTQTPRYLIKTRGQQVTLSCSPISGHRSVSWYQQTPGQGLQFLFEYFSETQRNKGNFPGRFSGRQFSNSRSEMNVSTLELGDSALYLCASSLGTFLRDYEQYFGPGTRLTVT.

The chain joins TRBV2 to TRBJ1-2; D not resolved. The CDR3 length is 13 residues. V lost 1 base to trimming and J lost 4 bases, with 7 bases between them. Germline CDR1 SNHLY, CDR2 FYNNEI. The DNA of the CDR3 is TGTGCCAGCAGTGAAGGAGGTTTCTATGGCTACACCTTC. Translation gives CASSEGGFYGYTF.

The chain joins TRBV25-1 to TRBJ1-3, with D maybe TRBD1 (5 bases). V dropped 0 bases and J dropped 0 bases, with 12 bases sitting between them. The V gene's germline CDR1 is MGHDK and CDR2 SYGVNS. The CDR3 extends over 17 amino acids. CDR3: CASSEYAGDPSGNTIYF. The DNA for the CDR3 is TGTGCCAGCAGTGAATATGCGGGGGACCCCTCTGGAAACACCATATATTTT.

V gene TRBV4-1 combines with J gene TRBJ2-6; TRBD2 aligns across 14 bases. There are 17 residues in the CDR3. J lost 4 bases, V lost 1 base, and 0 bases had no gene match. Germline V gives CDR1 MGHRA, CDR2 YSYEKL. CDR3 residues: CASSQGLAGGGANVLTF. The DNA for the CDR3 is TGCGCCAGCAGCCAAGGACTAGCGGGAGGGGGGGCCAACGTCCTGACTTTC.

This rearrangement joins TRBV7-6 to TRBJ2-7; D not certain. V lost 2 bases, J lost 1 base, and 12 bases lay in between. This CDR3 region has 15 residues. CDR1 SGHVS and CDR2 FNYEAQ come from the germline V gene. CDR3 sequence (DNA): TGTGCCAGCAGCTTATTCTCTCTGAGATCCTACGAGCAGTACTTC. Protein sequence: CASSLFSLRSYEQYF.

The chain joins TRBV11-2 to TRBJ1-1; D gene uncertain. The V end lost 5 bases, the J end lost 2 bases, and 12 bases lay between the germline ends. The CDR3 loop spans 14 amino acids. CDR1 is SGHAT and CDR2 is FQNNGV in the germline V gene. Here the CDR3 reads CASSPQAANTEAFF. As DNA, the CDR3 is TGTGCCAGCAGCCCCCAAGCGGCAAACACTGAAGCTTTCTTT. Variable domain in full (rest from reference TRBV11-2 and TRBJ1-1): EAGVAQSPRYKIIEKRQSVAFWCNPISGHATLYWYQQILGQGPKLLIQFQNNGVVDDSQLPKDRFSAERLKGVDSTLKIQPAKLEDSAVYLCASSPQAANTEAFFGQGTRLTVV.